The subject of this entry is one TCR beta chain. The antigen remains undetermined. This CDR3 contains 13 residues. The germline CDR1 and CDR2 sequences are GTSNPN and SVGIG (reference sequence). Trimming took off 1 base at V and 4 bases at J, with 10 bases between the two ends. This record comes from a study of cytomegalovirus exposure and HLA in healthy donors. Looking at the study overall: The 110 or so validation repertoires used the same platform as the roughly 670 first-cohort repertoires, a later analysis reported.

Assay: immunoSEQ multiplex PCR; the TCRdb copy retains only in-frame clones and omits some. The table includes some 140,000 clones, about 86% detected once. Study observations and caveats: With high specificity and sensitivity, the classifier reportedly diagnosed cytomegalovirus status.

This chain links TRBV30 with TRBJ1-2; D call uncertain. The clonotype comes from a human donor in good health. Sequencing used PBMCs. CDR3 in amino acids: CAWSAHGSYGYTF. Written as DNA, the CDR3 is TGTGCCTGGAGTGCCCATGGTAGCTATGGCTACACCTTC.